This T cell receptor (beta chain) was obtained from a study of chemoradiotherapy in HPV16-positive cancers. Study in general: Functional T-cell assays on a couple of HPV16-positive patients' cells defined candidate HPV-specific clones and common TCR motifs. General study points: Non-HPV-specific T cells did not expand in tumors during treatment, whereas candidate HPV-specific clones and E7-related motifs did. In HPV16-positive patients, HPV-responsive T-cell expansion tracked better recurrence-free survival.

Regarding this clone: Its antigen is not identified.

The V and J ends lost 3 bases and 2 bases respectively, with 14 bases between them. The germline V gene has CDR1 GTSNPN and CDR2 SVGIG (reference sequence). The CDR3 runs to 15 residues. Over chemoradiotherapy, repertoires were sampled more than once. Libraries were prepared by immunoSEQ multiplex PCR; TCRdb keeps only in-frame clonotypes and omits some of them. The table has tens of thousands of clones, about nine tenths seen once. The chain recombines TRBV30 with TRBJ1-3; maybe TRBD1 (5 bases). The starting material was blood, obtained from a patient who underwent chemoradiotherapy. This receptor was taken from a human donor with HPV-associated anogenital cancer. The CDR3: CAWSPAAGTGNTIYF. The CDR3 coding sequence is TGTGCCTGGAGCCCCGCGGCAGGGACTGGAAACACCATATATTTT.